This TCR beta chain was sequenced during a study of blood T cells in healthy people across ages. For this clonotype: As yet, its antigen is unknown.

A second PCR of 7 to 11 cycles used a sample-barcoded 5' primer and a J-beta primer mix. A single record per CDR3 protein comes from TCRdb applying MiXCR to the 5' RACE reads. The table lists approximately 360,000 distinct CDR3 sequences, approximately 52% of them singletons. Per germline, CDR1 LNHDA and CDR2 SQIVND (reference sequence). Trimming took 7 bases from V and 3 from J, leaving 13 bases between them. The CDR3 covers 14 residues. Notes on the study in general: One million T cells yielded diversity estimates that were considered underestimates. Compared with aged donors, long-lived donors showed fewer expanded clones, suggesting selection.

The chain joins TRBV19 to TRBJ1-5; D perhaps matches TRBD1 (5 bases). This clonotype originated in a man in his 60s in good health. Material: blood. CDR3 sequence reads: CASNIRGYNQPQHF. The CDR3 DNA is TGTGCCAGTAATATTCGGGGCTACAATCAGCCCCAGCATTTT.